This T cell receptor (beta chain) was recovered during a study of T cell responses to AZD1222 COVID-19 vaccine (dated by TCRdb to the early 2020s). Background on the whole study: A total of just over 230 trial participants underwent TCR sequencing, of whom about 200 had received two doses of AZD1222 and around 26 had received two doses of the MenACWY control vaccine. Trial participants were enrolled by age into subgroups of 18-55, 56-69 and 70-plus years, and approximately 150, 30 and 60 TCR-sequenced participants, respectively, were included in these subgroups. Study-level results and caveats: In the small 56-69-year group, the increase in depth fell short of significance, most likely because of low power. A significant rise in spike-specific TCR breadth and depth was observed after two AZD1222 doses relative to day 0 and relative to MenACWY recipients. Because no day 14 peak-response samples were available, the repertoires could be characterized only after the peak T cell response. Conclusions about previously exposed vaccinees are limited, since just a handful of AZD1222 recipients were seropositive for SARS-CoV-2 at baseline. Reportedly, close to half of the unique spike-specific TCRs recognized epitopes lying outside the regions that are mutated in the B.1.351 and B.1.1.7 variants. Participants were mostly white British and included more females than males, and it was suggested by the authors that clonal diversity may have been underestimated. CD4 TCRs associated with the vaccine covered the entire spike protein, and the dominant responses were in regions 160-218 and 743-854.

The time point tag for this specimen amounts to: about 28 days (+/-7) after the second vaccine dose. In light of the paper, this sample's treatment or condition label describes: meningococcal conjugate vaccine given as trial control. Vaccinee samples came from UK trials COV001 and COV002, including a single-blind randomized controlled phase 2/3 trial of AZD1222 (ChAdOx1 nCoV-19) in healthy adults. For TCRbeta chain sequencing, PBMC samples were collected from trial participants at day 0 and at day 28 after the second dose. The CDR3 regions of human TCRbeta chains were subjected to immunosequencing. For the original study's pipeline: Repertoire TCRs were matched against a reference library of SARS-CoV-2-specific TCRs generated with the MIRA antigen-specificity platform. Breadth was defined as the fraction of unique TCRs that were SARS-CoV-2-associated. Depth was defined as the fraction of total T cells that were SARS-CoV-2-associated. Using the MIRA data, each spike-specific TCR was assigned both to the spike region to which the TCR was reactive and to a CD4 or CD8 class. Log10-transformed breadth and depth values were compared by one-way ANOVA with Sidak's multiple comparisons tests. TCRdb provides this immuneACCESS table in a form limited to in-frame rearrangements. Some clones are lacking; in checked studies, under half of them reflect an unresolved V gene, and why the rest are absent is not known. V and J calls and clone size are given by that table; D and trimming were obtained from the DNA. In this sample the table shows 140,000 to 150,000 clones, less than 95% of which occur a single time. The ten largest make up 7.5% of the sample.

With respect to this clone: Its antigen is unknown. Within one base of it there is no much larger clone, and no base qualities were kept.

CDR1 and CDR2, looked up from the germline V gene, are MNHNS and SASEGT. From cysteine to phenylalanine, the CDR3 is 16 amino acids long. Only the CDR3 part of the read is kept: 48 bases, read in frame from the first base. V and J are truncated by 2 bases and 5 bases respectively, leaving an intervening sequence of 19 bases. This receptor chain uses TRBV6-1 and TRBJ2-7; possibly the D gene is TRBD2, per 6 matching bases. The source was peripheral blood, collected 28 days after the second dose of the MenACWY control vaccine. The TCR originated in an adult who received the MenACWY meningococcal vaccine as a control. CDR3 region: CASSETPMGRLDEQYF. The nucleotide sequence is TGTGCCAGCAGTGAAACCCCGATGGGGAGGCTGGACGAGCAGTACTTC.